The text below deals with one T cell receptor beta chain. The antigen is unknown. Its ends do not fully match the called genes, so a read error is possible. This entry is derived from a study of CD8 T cells in ankylosing spondylitis. This CDR3 is built from 17 residues. Germline V gene sequence: CDR1 ENHRY, CDR2 SYGVKD. Notes on the study in general: Apparently characteristic of ankylosing spondylitis blood was a TCR beta motif (eight highly homologous variants). Reportedly, disease-linked clones are significantly enriched in ankylosing spondylitis patients' matched synovial fluid.

The TCR beta libraries were generated through quantitative 5'-RACE incorporating molecular barcodes. TCRdb analysed the 5' RACE reads with MiXCR anew, one entry per CDR3 protein. Counted here are some 130,000 distinct CDR3 sequences, roughly 6.6% occurring once; the ten biggest clones make up 9.5% to 15%. The sequenced material came from blood, either unsorted or a sorted T cell fraction (not recorded which). V usage is TRBV10-3 and J usage is TRBJ1-1; 7 bases align to TRBD1. This sequence originates from a female donor with ankylosing spondylitis or in good health (not recorded which). The CDR3 is CAISEGTGDLMNTAAFF. The CDR3 DNA reads as TGTGCCATCAGTGAGGGCACAGGGGACCTCATGAACACTGCAGCTTTCTTT.